The rows below give T cell receptor beta chains drawn from one sample of a study of T cells in Graves' hyperthyroidism and ophthalmopathy. TCRdb reprocessed the multiplex PCR reads via MiXCR and lists one record per CDR3 protein. Seen here are about 510,000 distinct CDR3 sequences, about 46% observed once, and the top ten hold 44%. Sample: peripheral blood or thyroid tissue (not recorded which). The source is an adult woman with Graves' disease, either hyperthyroidism or ophthalmopathy (not recorded which). CDR3s include the opening cysteine and the closing phenylalanine or tryptophan. The D gene is left open where the match is weak. Clone size is stated in some rows and not others, as once, few, many or a class when expanded.

>-|TRBV6-5|TRBJ2-2|-
TGTGCCAGCAGTTACTCGTGGCACACCGGGGAGCTGTTTTTT
CASSYSWHTGELFF
>TRBD1|TRBV20-1|TRBJ2-5|-
TGCAGTGCTAGCCTCACCGGGACAGGAGGGGAGACCCAGTACTTC
CSASLTGTGGETQYF
>-|TRBV20-1|TRBJ1-1|few
TGCAGTGCCCTAACAGCGAACACTGAAGCTTTCTTT
CSALTANTEAFF
>-|TRBV25-1|TRBJ2-2|-
TGTGCCAGCTCCGGTCCTCCCGGGGAGCTGTTTTTT
CASSGPPGELFF
>-|TRBV15|TRBJ1-1|-
TGTGCCACCAGCAGAGGAAGGGGTGGAGTAGCTTTCTTT
CATSRGRGGVAFF
>-|TRBV2|TRBJ2-5|-
TGTGCCAGCAGTGAAGCGCTTGGTCCAAGGCAAGAGACCCAGTACTTC
CASSEALGPRQETQYF
>-|TRBV11-1|TRBJ1-1|-
TGTGCCAGCAGCTCTAAAGGGGCACTGAACACTGAAGCTTTCTTT
CASSSKGALNTEAFF
>TRBD1|TRBV19|TRBJ1-5|-
TGTGCCAGTAGGACAGGACAGGGGGCGAATCAGCCCCAGCATTTT
CASRTGQGANQPQHF
>-|TRBV7-2|TRBJ2-6|few
TGTGCCAGCAGCTTAGGTCCCAACAACGTCCTGACTTTC
CASSLGPNNVLTF
>TRBD1|TRBV7-3|TRBJ2-7|-
TGTGCCAGCAGCGAGCACACCGGGACAGGGACCCACGAGCAGTACTTC
CASSEHTGTGTHEQYF
>-|TRBV7-8|TRBJ1-1|-
TGTGCCAGCAGCTTAGAGTTGTGGCTTAAAGCTTTCTTT
CASSLELWLKAFF
>-|TRBV27|TRBJ1-1|many
TGTGCCAGCAGTCTCGCAGTATACACTGAAGCTTTCTTT
CASSLAVYTEAFF
>-|TRBV6-2/TRBV6-3|TRBJ1-5|few
TGTGCCAGCAGTCCCGGGTGGGCTGGCAATCAGCCCCAGCATTTT
CASSPGWAGNQPQHF
>TRBD1|TRBV7-3|TRBJ2-7|-
TGCGCCAGCAGCCAAGAGGTAATCGGACAGGGCTACGAGCAGTACTTC
CASSQEVIGQGYEQYF
>-|TRBV5-1|TRBJ2-6|-
TGCGCCAGCAGCTGGGGACCGAGCTCTGGGGCCAACGTCCTGACTTTC
CASSWGPSSGANVLTF
>-|TRBV2|TRBJ2-2|-
TGTGCCAGCAGCGTACAGGGCTCCGGGGAGCTGTTTTTT
CASSVQGSGELFF
>-|TRBV9|TRBJ2-7|many
TGTGCCAGCAGCTCAACCTTGGGGGACTACGAGCAGTACTTC
CASSSTLGDYEQYF
>-|TRBV4-2|TRBJ1-1|-
TGTGCCAGCAGCCCAGTTACAGGGCGTAACACTGAAGCTTTCTTT
CASSPVTGRNTEAFF
>-|TRBV10-3|TRBJ1-2|once
TGTGCCATCAGTGAGAGGCGCTATGACTATGGCTACACCTTC
CAISERRYDYGYTF
>TRBD2|TRBV11-2|TRBJ2-7|-
TGTGCCAGCAGCTTTGGGGTAGCGGGAGGGTATTCCTACGAGCAGTACTTC
CASSFGVAGGYSYEQYF
>-|TRBV24-1|TRBJ1-2|-
TGTGCTACCCGGGACGGGAGCTATGGCTACACCTTC
CATRDGSYGYTF
>-|TRBV7-2|TRBJ2-7|-
TGTGCCAGCCGCGTCCCGGGGTATCGCGAGCAGTACTTC
CASRVPGYREQYF
>-|TRBV9|TRBJ2-2|many
TGTGCCAGCAGCCAGGACGGGTTGAACACCGGGGAGCTGTTTTTT
CASSQDGLNTGELFF
>-|TRBV5-1|TRBJ2-2|-
TGCGCCAGCAGCTTAGTCGGTAGCCACTACAATGAGCAGTTTTTT
CASSLVGSHYNEQFF
>-|TRBV5-5|TRBJ1-3|few
TGTGCCAGCAGCCAATCCCTCTCTTCTGGAAACACCATATATTTT
CASSQSLSSGNTIYF
>-|TRBV15|TRBJ2-7|once
TGTGCCACCAGCAGAGCGGGGGAGACCTCCTACGAGCAGTACTTC
CATSRAGETSYEQYF
>-|TRBV20-1|TRBJ1-1|many
TGCAGTGCCACTGACAGAAGGAACACTGAAGCTTTCTTT
CSATDRRNTEAFF
>TRBD2|TRBV7-6|TRBJ2-6|-
TGTGCCAGCACCAGGGGACTAGCGGGCTACTCTGGGGCCAACGTCCTGACTTTC
CASTRGLAGYSGANVLTF
>TRBD2|TRBV7-6|TRBJ2-7|-
TGTGCCAGCCGGACTAGCGGGAGAAACGAGCAGTACTTC
CASRTSGRNEQYF
>-|TRBV25-1|TRBJ1-1|-
TGTGCTAGAGTGGGGGCTTTGATGAACACTGAAGCTTTCTTT
CARVGALMNTEAFF
>-|TRBV20-1|TRBJ2-2|few
TGCAGTGTTCAGGGGAACACCGGGGAGCTGTTTTTT
CSVQGNTGELFF
>-|TRBV25-1|TRBJ1-6|-
TGTGCCAGCAGTGCTAGAGACGGACGTGTTTCACCCCTCCACTTT
CASSARDGRVSPLHF
>-|TRBV11-2|TRBJ1-1|many
TGTGCCAGCAGCTTCCAGGGGAAGCCCTTCTTT
CASSFQGKPFF
>-|TRBV28|TRBJ2-7|once
TGTGCCAGCAGTTTATACTGGGGATCGGCCTACGAGCAGTACTTC
CASSLYWGSAYEQYF
>-|TRBV7-9|TRBJ1-4|-
TGTGCCAGCAACACCGCGTGGGGGGAAAAACTGTTTTTT
CASNTAWGEKLFF
>TRBD1|TRBV29-1|TRBJ2-6|many
TGCAGCGTTGTCTTCGTCAGGACAGGTTGGAACTCTGGGGCCAACGTCCTGACTTTC
CSVVFVRTGWNSGANVLTF
>-|TRBV24-1|TRBJ2-3|-
TGTGCCACCAGTGATTTGCCAGGGTCTAGCACAGATACGCAGTATTTT
CATSDLPGSSTDTQYF
>-|TRBV20-1|TRBJ2-5|many
TGCAGTGCTACTGGGGGACCTCCTCTCAGCCAAGAGACCCAGTACTTC
CSATGGPPLSQETQYF
>-|TRBV5-1|TRBJ1-1|-
TGCGCCAGCAGCGTCTCAAGACTTGGCACTGAAGCTTTTTTT
CASSVSRLGTEAFF
>-|TRBV10-3|TRBJ1-2|many
TGTGCCATCAGTGAGCCCGGGTTCAGATCTGGTGGCTACACCTTC
CAISEPGFRSGGYTF
>-|TRBV7-9|TRBJ1-6|-
TGTGCCAGCAGCTCAAGAAACAGGAGCTCCTATAATTCACCCCTCCACTTT
CASSSRNRSSYNSPLHF
>-|TRBV15|TRBJ2-7|-
TGTGCCACCAGCAGAGACAGGGGCGACGAGCAGTACTTC
CATSRDRGDEQYF
>TRBD2|TRBV29-1|TRBJ2-5|few
TGCAGCGTTGAGGGGAGGGGCTCAGAGACCCAGTACTTC
CSVEGRGSETQYF
>-|TRBV7-6|TRBJ1-4|many
TGTGCCAGCAGCTCGAAGGGGAGACATGTCTCTAGGGAAAAACTGTTTTTT
CASSSKGRHVSREKLFF
>TRBD1|TRBV20-1|TRBJ1-5|-
TGCAGTGCTAGAGACCCGGGACAGTGGCCTTCCCAGCCCCAGCATTTT
CSARDPGQWPSQPQHF
>TRBD2|TRBV29-1|TRBJ2-5|many
TGCAGCGTGCCGCGGGGGGGGGAGACCCAGTACTTC
CSVPRGGETQYF
>TRBD1|TRBV7-9|TRBJ2-5|once
TGTGCCAGCAGCTCGAAGACAGGGTGGAAAGAGACCCAGTACTTC
CASSSKTGWKETQYF